These 2 T cell receptor beta chains were sequenced from one sample in a study of blood T cell repertoires in COVID-19. Data came from immunoSEQ multiplex PCR; TCRdb stores just in-frame clones and leaves some out. This sample carries approximately 130,000 clones, 80% to 85% of them seen once, and the ten largest clones take 18%. The sequenced sample consisted of PBMCs or T cells enriched from blood (not recorded which). All receptors derive from a man younger than 40 who had recovered from COVID-19.

This clone appeared once. The chain recombines TRBV24-1 with TRBJ2-2, with 7 bases that match TRBD1. CDR3 length equals 18 residues. The V segment lost 7 bases and the J segment 5 bases; nucleotides outside the gene matches: 18. Looked up from germline, CDR1 is KGHDR and CDR2 is SFDVKD. CDR3 amino acids: CATRTSATGRNHTGELFF. CDR3 nucleotides: TGTGCCACCAGGACCTCCGCGACAGGGCGAAATCATACCGGGGAGCTGTTTTTT.

J is TRBJ2-3 and V is TRBV7-2; 9 bases align to TRBD2. Germline assignment: CDR1 SGHTA and CDR2 FQGNSA. The J segment lost 2 bases and the V segment lost 5 bases, leaving 11 bases of the junction unmatched. The CDR3 extends over 17 amino acids. The CDR3 spells CASSQKRLAGTTDTQYF. The CDR3 nucleotides read TGTGCCAGCAGCCAAAAGAGGCTAGCGGGGACCACAGATACGCAGTATTTT. The whole variable domain, filled in from reference TRBV7-2 and TRBJ2-3, reads GAGVSQSPSNKVTEKGKDVELRCDPISGHTALYWYRQSLGQGLEFLIYFQGNSAPDKSGLPSDRFSAERTGGSVSTLTIQRTQQEDSAVYLCASSQKRLAGTTDTQYFGPGTRLTVL.